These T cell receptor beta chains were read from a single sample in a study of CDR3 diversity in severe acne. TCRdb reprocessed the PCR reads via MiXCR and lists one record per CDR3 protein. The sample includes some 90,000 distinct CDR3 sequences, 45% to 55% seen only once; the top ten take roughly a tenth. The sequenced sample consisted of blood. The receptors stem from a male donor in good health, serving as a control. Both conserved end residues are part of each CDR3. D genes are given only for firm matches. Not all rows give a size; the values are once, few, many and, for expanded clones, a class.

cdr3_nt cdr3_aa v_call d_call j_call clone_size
TGCAGTGCTAGAGGACTTACAGGGACGGGGGACAATGAGCAGTTCTTC CSARGLTGTGDNEQFF TRBV20-1 NA TRBJ2-1 medium-sized
TGTGCCAGCAGTGGGCTAACAGGGGAGCTGTTTTTT CASSGLTGELFF TRBV2 NA TRBJ2-2 NA
TGTGCCAGCAGCTCTCAGGGGGCGGACTATGGCTACACCTTC CASSSQGADYGYTF TRBV9 TRBD1 TRBJ1-2 NA
TGTGCCAGCAGTCAAACTGTGGGACTAGCCTACGAGCAGTACTTC CASSQTVGLAYEQYF TRBV7-8 TRBD2 TRBJ2-7 NA
TGTGCCAGCAGTTTATTATCTGAAGCTTTCTTT CASSLLSEAFF TRBV28 NA TRBJ1-1 few
TGCGCCAGCAGCCCGGGACTAGCATCAGAGACCCAGTACTTC CASSPGLASETQYF TRBV5-1 TRBD2 TRBJ2-5 NA
TGTGCCATCACCCCAGGGCAGGGTAACACCGGGGAGCTGTTTTTT CAITPGQGNTGELFF TRBV10-3 NA TRBJ2-2 medium-sized
TGTGCCACCAGCACCACCCCCGGACTAGCCAGGAACACCGGGGAGCTGTTTTTT CATSTTPGLARNTGELFF TRBV15 TRBD2 TRBJ2-2 few
TGTGCCAGCAGCCCGGGACAGGGGGCAGAGACCCAGTACTTC CASSPGQGAETQYF TRBV7-9 TRBD1 TRBJ2-5 NA
TGTGCCAGCAGCGTAGAAGGGACTAGTGGTCGTGGTGAGCAGTACTTC CASSVEGTSGRGEQYF TRBV9 TRBD2 TRBJ2-7 NA
TGTGCCAGCAGGGGGGACAGGCCTCTCGGAACACACGAGCAGTACTTC CASRGDRPLGTHEQYF TRBV2 TRBD1 TRBJ2-7 NA
TGCGCCAGCAGTGAGAAGTATACCACTGAAGCTTTCTTT CASSEKYTTEAFF TRBV10-1 NA TRBJ1-1 many
TGCAGTGCTAGACTAGCGGACAATGAGCAGTTCTTC CSARLADNEQFF TRBV20-1 TRBD2 TRBJ2-1 many
TGTGCCAGCACCCCAAGTAACCTAGCGGGAGGGTACGAGACCCAGTACTTC CASTPSNLAGGYETQYF TRBV3-1 TRBD2 TRBJ2-5 NA
TGTGCCAGCTCACCACCGATGGCCCAAGAGACCCAGTACTTC CASSPPMAQETQYF TRBV18 NA TRBJ2-5 many